The clone carrying this T cell receptor beta chain was seen a handful of times. Its specificity is not known. The V end lost 9 bases, the J end lost 5 bases, and 20 bases lay between the germline ends. CDR1 is MNHNS, CDR2 SASEGT, per germline. This CDR3 region has 15 residues. Original analysis: Construction of a distant-metastasis classifier for papillary thyroid cancer relied on CDR3 differences across clinicopathological groups. Using MiXCR, TCRdb reanalyzed the PCR reads. The authors' filters were not applied to this entry. Of around 89,000 clones listed, around 14% are singletons. Patients underwent thyroid surgery, and none had received any treatment before it. The data stem from a study of metastatic and nonmetastatic thyroid tumors. For the study at large: Repertoire data that came from the blood and tumor or nodule tissue of malignant and benign thyroid patients were compared. Study conclusions and caveats: TCR beta diversity was reportedly significantly higher in malignant thyroid tumors than benign nodules, in blood and tumor.

The chain has TRBV6-1 and TRBJ2-1; the D is unclear. This clonotype originated in a female donor with papillary thyroid cancer or a benign thyroid nodule (not recorded which). Some clones in this sample may be carry-over from other donors' samples. Material: blood. The CDR3 loop is CARFGVAPHNNEQFF. The CDR3 DNA sequence: TGTGCCAGATTTGGCGTAGCCCCCCACAACAATGAGCAGTTCTTC.